Listed below are T cell receptor beta chains from one sample, sequenced in a study of cytomegalovirus exposure and HLA in healthy donors. Only in-frame clones appear in the TCRdb table, and some are missing; sequencing was by immunoSEQ multiplex PCR. The table includes a few hundred thousand clones, roughly 79% detected once. The specimen was PBMCs. The source of these receptors is a woman in her thirties or forties in good health and CMV-seronegative. Both conserved end residues are part of each CDR3. D genes are given only for firm matches. Size tells how often a clone was seen (once, few, many) or the class of an expanded clone, and some rows leave it out.

clone_size: once; v_call: TRBV19; j_call: TRBJ1-5; d_call: TRBD1; cdr3_aa: CASSDDRGLRGNQPQHF; cdr3_nt: TGTGCCAGTAGTGATGACAGGGGGCTCAGGGGCAATCAGCCCCAGCATTTT
clone_size: NA; v_call: TRBV29-1; j_call: TRBJ2-1; d_call: NA; cdr3_aa: CSVEGAGAELFF; cdr3_nt: TGCAGCGTTGAAGGGGCTGGGGCGGAATTGTTCTTC
clone_size: many; v_call: TRBV6-1; j_call: TRBJ2-1; d_call: TRBD2; cdr3_aa: CASSEVGGVTYNEQFF; cdr3_nt: TGTGCCAGCAGTGAAGTGGGGGGGGTAACCTACAATGAGCAGTTCTTC
clone_size: NA; v_call: TRBV12-5; j_call: TRBJ1-1; d_call: NA; cdr3_aa: CASGLGYGQKAFF; cdr3_nt: TGTGCTAGTGGTTTGGGATACGGACAAAAAGCTTTCTTT
clone_size: NA; v_call: TRBV2; j_call: TRBJ1-1; d_call: TRBD1; cdr3_aa: CASSGTGGTEAFF; cdr3_nt: TGTGCCAGCTCCGGGACAGGGGGGACTGAAGCTTTCTTT
clone_size: NA; v_call: TRBV7-8; j_call: TRBJ1-1; d_call: NA; cdr3_aa: CASSLVGGARNTEAFF; cdr3_nt: TGTGCCAGCAGCTTAGTGGGGGGGGCCCGAAACACTGAAGCTTTCTTT
clone_size: NA; v_call: TRBV4-3; j_call: TRBJ2-3; d_call: NA; cdr3_aa: CASSQVRALTDTQYF; cdr3_nt: TGCGCCAGCAGCCAAGTGAGAGCGCTCACAGATACGCAGTATTTT
clone_size: NA; v_call: TRBV11-3; j_call: TRBJ2-7; d_call: TRBD1; cdr3_aa: CASSGGQNYEQYF; cdr3_nt: TGTGCCAGCAGCGGGGGACAGAACTACGAGCAGTACTTC
clone_size: NA; v_call: TRBV7-6; j_call: TRBJ2-3; d_call: TRBD2; cdr3_aa: CASSSYELAGALTDTQYF; cdr3_nt: TGTGCCAGCAGCTCATACGAATTAGCGGGGGCCCTGACAGATACGCAGTATTTT
clone_size: few; v_call: TRBV5-6; j_call: TRBJ1-2; d_call: TRBD1; cdr3_aa: CASRNRQGKNYGYTF; cdr3_nt: TGTGCCAGCAGAAATAGACAGGGGAAGAACTATGGCTACACCTTC
clone_size: NA; v_call: TRBV28; j_call: TRBJ2-5; d_call: TRBD1; cdr3_aa: CASSLGTGKQETQYF; cdr3_nt: TGTGCCAGCAGTTTAGGGACAGGCAAGCAAGAGACCCAGTACTTC
clone_size: NA; v_call: TRBV10-3; j_call: TRBJ1-1; d_call: NA; cdr3_aa: CAISESSGALNTEAFF; cdr3_nt: TGTGCCATCAGTGAGTCGTCAGGGGCGCTGAACACTGAAGCTTTCTTT
clone_size: few; v_call: TRBV6-6; j_call: TRBJ2-5; d_call: NA; cdr3_aa: CASRGWEETQYF; cdr3_nt: TGTGCCAGCCGGGGGTGGGAAGAGACCCAGTACTTC
clone_size: NA; v_call: TRBV5-1; j_call: TRBJ2-7; d_call: NA; cdr3_aa: CASSMEVYYEQYF; cdr3_nt: TGCGCCAGCAGCATGGAGGTTTACTACGAGCAGTACTTC
clone_size: NA; v_call: TRBV11-2; j_call: TRBJ1-4; d_call: NA; cdr3_aa: CASSPMDSFNEKLFF; cdr3_nt: TGTGCCAGCAGCCCCATGGACAGCTTTAATGAAAAACTGTTTTTT
clone_size: NA; v_call: TRBV4-2; j_call: TRBJ1-2; d_call: NA; cdr3_aa: CASSQVGSRGYTF; cdr3_nt: TGTGCCAGCAGCCAAGTTGGTTCCAGGGGCTACACCTTC
clone_size: few; v_call: TRBV4-2; j_call: TRBJ1-6; d_call: NA; cdr3_aa: CASSQGADVSPLHF; cdr3_nt: TGTGCCAGCAGCCAAGGGGCAGACGTCTCACCCCTCCACTTT
clone_size: NA; v_call: TRBV19; j_call: TRBJ1-2; d_call: TRBD1; cdr3_aa: CASSIFDRGGGYTF; cdr3_nt: TGTGCCAGTAGTATATTTGACAGGGGTGGCGGCTACACCTTC
clone_size: NA; v_call: TRBV2; j_call: TRBJ2-1; d_call: TRBD2; cdr3_aa: CASSGLAGANNEQFF; cdr3_nt: TGTGCCAGCAGTGGACTAGCGGGGGCCAACAATGAGCAGTTCTTC
clone_size: few; v_call: TRBV11-1; j_call: TRBJ2-5; d_call: TRBD1; cdr3_aa: CASSPPGTGVSTQYF; cdr3_nt: TGTGCCAGCAGCCCTCCAGGGACAGGGGTTTCGACCCAGTACTTC
clone_size: NA; v_call: TRBV7-9; j_call: TRBJ2-3; d_call: TRBD2; cdr3_aa: CASSLTGGLGDTQYF; cdr3_nt: TGTGCCAGCAGCTTAACGGGGGGGCTTGGAGATACGCAGTATTTT
clone_size: NA; v_call: TRBV10-2; j_call: TRBJ2-7; d_call: TRBD1; cdr3_aa: CASSDVGQGIDEQYF; cdr3_nt: TGCGCCAGCAGTGATGTGGGACAGGGGATAGACGAGCAGTACTTC
clone_size: NA; v_call: TRBV5-4; j_call: TRBJ2-7; d_call: TRBD1; cdr3_aa: CASSSATGDYEQYF; cdr3_nt: TGTGCCAGCAGCTCGGCGACAGGGGACTACGAGCAGTACTTC
clone_size: NA; v_call: TRBV29-1; j_call: TRBJ1-2; d_call: TRBD1; cdr3_aa: CSGGQGVLGGYTF; cdr3_nt: TGCAGCGGCGGACAGGGGGTTCTAGGAGGCTACACCTTC
clone_size: NA; v_call: TRBV30; j_call: TRBJ1-1; d_call: NA; cdr3_aa: CAWTRQPNTEAFF; cdr3_nt: TGTGCCTGGACGCGGCAGCCGAACACTGAAGCTTTCTTT
clone_size: NA; v_call: TRBV7-8; j_call: TRBJ1-1; d_call: TRBD1; cdr3_aa: CASSPGQVGTEAFF; cdr3_nt: TGTGCCAGCAGTCCCGGACAGGTAGGGACTGAAGCTTTCTTT
clone_size: NA; v_call: TRBV7-9; j_call: TRBJ2-5; d_call: NA; cdr3_aa: CASSPTAQTQYF; cdr3_nt: TGTGCCAGCAGCCCGACAGCACAGACCCAGTACTTC
clone_size: NA; v_call: TRBV5-1; j_call: TRBJ1-4; d_call: TRBD1; cdr3_aa: CASSLTGASNEKLFF; cdr3_nt: TGCGCCAGCAGCCTTACAGGGGCCTCTAATGAAAAACTGTTTTTT
clone_size: few; v_call: TRBV11-3; j_call: TRBJ2-1; d_call: TRBD2; cdr3_aa: CASSPGTSGHEQFF; cdr3_nt: TGTGCCAGCAGCCCCGGGACTAGCGGCCATGAGCAGTTCTTC
clone_size: few; v_call: TRBV28; j_call: TRBJ1-5; d_call: NA; cdr3_aa: CASSFDSAVQPQHF; cdr3_nt: TGTGCCAGCAGTTTCGATTCCGCAGTCCAGCCCCAGCATTTT
clone_size: NA; v_call: TRBV5-4; j_call: TRBJ2-7; d_call: NA; cdr3_aa: CASSLDRGSYEQYF; cdr3_nt: TGTGCCAGCAGCTTGGATCGGGGCTCCTACGAGCAGTACTTC
clone_size: NA; v_call: TRBV5-1; j_call: TRBJ1-2; d_call: TRBD1; cdr3_aa: CASSAWDRVYGYTF; cdr3_nt: TGCGCCAGCAGCGCTTGGGACAGGGTGTATGGCTACACCTTC
clone_size: NA; v_call: TRBV9; j_call: TRBJ2-5; d_call: TRBD1; cdr3_aa: CASSDRDSRTETQYF; cdr3_nt: TGTGCCAGCAGCGATCGGGACAGTCGGACAGAGACCCAGTACTTC
clone_size: NA; v_call: TRBV9; j_call: TRBJ2-7; d_call: TRBD1; cdr3_aa: CASSVDRGSDEQYF; cdr3_nt: TGTGCCAGCAGCGTCGACAGGGGAAGCGACGAGCAGTACTTC
clone_size: NA; v_call: TRBV7-6; j_call: TRBJ2-7; d_call: TRBD2; cdr3_aa: CASSLILTGTSSYEQYF; cdr3_nt: TGTGCCAGCAGCTTAATCTTAACGGGGACTAGCTCCTACGAGCAGTACTTC
clone_size: NA; v_call: TRBV19; j_call: TRBJ1-3; d_call: NA; cdr3_aa: CASSLQGSGNTIYF; cdr3_nt: TGTGCCAGTAGCCTTCAGGGCTCTGGAAACACCATATATTTT
clone_size: NA; v_call: TRBV7-2; j_call: TRBJ2-4; d_call: NA; cdr3_aa: CASSSPSKWNIQYF; cdr3_nt: TGTGCCAGCAGCTCCCCTAGTAAGTGGAACATTCAGTACTTC
clone_size: NA; v_call: TRBV6-5; j_call: TRBJ1-5; d_call: NA; cdr3_aa: CASGEGTGYQPQHF; cdr3_nt: TGTGCCAGCGGGGAAGGCACGGGATATCAGCCCCAGCATTTT
clone_size: NA; v_call: TRBV4-3; j_call: TRBJ2-4; d_call: TRBD1; cdr3_aa: CASSQTGGRVDIQYF; cdr3_nt: TGCGCCAGCAGCCAAACAGGGGGCAGGGTAGACATTCAGTACTTC
clone_size: NA; v_call: TRBV19; j_call: TRBJ2-3; d_call: NA; cdr3_aa: CASRTRRDSGSDTQYF; cdr3_nt: TGTGCCAGTAGAACCCGGAGGGACAGTGGCTCAGATACGCAGTATTTT
clone_size: once; v_call: TRBV2; j_call: TRBJ2-1; d_call: TRBD1; cdr3_aa: CASKDRGKNNEQFF; cdr3_nt: TGTGCCAGCAAAGACAGGGGGAAAAACAATGAGCAGTTCTTC
clone_size: NA; v_call: TRBV5-1; j_call: TRBJ2-7; d_call: NA; cdr3_aa: CASSLIPSYEQYF; cdr3_nt: TGCGCCAGCAGCTTGATTCCCAGCTACGAGCAGTACTTC
clone_size: NA; v_call: TRBV7-3; j_call: TRBJ2-3; d_call: TRBD1; cdr3_aa: CASSPDGQGAIDTQYF; cdr3_nt: TGTGCCAGCAGCCCAGATGGACAGGGGGCTATAGATACGCAGTATTTT
clone_size: NA; v_call: TRBV5-4; j_call: TRBJ2-7; d_call: TRBD1; cdr3_aa: CASSLAGTGTYEQYF; cdr3_nt: TGTGCCAGCAGTTTAGCCGGGACAGGGACCTACGAGCAGTACTTC
clone_size: NA; v_call: TRBV6-1; j_call: TRBJ2-3; d_call: NA; cdr3_aa: CASSRSGVSTDTQYF; cdr3_nt: TGTGCCAGCAGTCGGTCGGGGGTTAGCACAGATACGCAGTATTTT
clone_size: few; v_call: TRBV15; j_call: TRBJ2-7; d_call: TRBD1; cdr3_aa: CATSVGQGFYEQYF; cdr3_nt: TGTGCCACCAGCGTAGGACAGGGTTTCTACGAGCAGTACTTC